Below, 18 T cell receptor beta chains from the same sample are listed, as sequenced in a study of metastatic and nonmetastatic thyroid tumors. Every patient was untreated before thyroid surgery. TCRdb re-called the PCR reads through MiXCR. The sample consists of about 34,000 clones, 17% of them appearing once. Sequencing was carried out using blood. Every receptor here comes from a female donor with papillary thyroid cancer or a benign thyroid nodule (not recorded which). Some clones in this sample may be carry-over from other donors' samples.

The table lists this clone with many counts. CDR3: CASSFTSGPYEQYF. CDR3 DNA sequence: TGTGCCAGCAGCTTTACTAGCGGCCCCTACGAGCAGTACTTC. The chain is built from TRBV7-2 and TRBJ2-7; 8 bases line up with TRBD2. Trimming removed 3 bases from V and 2 bases from J; junction bases left unmatched: 3. This CDR3 has 14 residues. The germline CDR1 and CDR2 sequences are SGHTA and FQGNSA.

This clone was seen at least ten times. The chain employs TRBV24-1 and TRBJ2-3; 9 nucleotides agree with TRBD2. The germline gives CDR1 KGHDR, CDR2 SFDVKD. The CDR3 loop spans 17 amino acids. V was pared by 4 bases and J by 0 bases, with 7 bases of the junction left unmatched. The DNA of the CDR3 is TGTGCCACCAGTGACCCCTTGACTAGCGGTAGCACAGATACGCAGTATTTT. As protein: CATSDPLTSGSTDTQYF.

This clone was seen repeatedly, ten times or more. The V gene is TRBV24-1, the J gene TRBJ2-2; TRBD2 matches at 14 bases. The CDR3 totals 16 residues. V trimming: 4 bases; J trimming: 8 bases; junction bases outside the gene matches: 5. Germline assignment: CDR1 KGHDR and CDR2 SFDVKD. CDR3 sequence: CATSDPGLAGVGELFF. The CDR3 nucleotides are TGTGCCACCAGTGACCCGGGACTAGCGGGAGTAGGGGAGCTGTTTTTT.

Comment on this clone: An end of the junction does not agree with germline; a read error may underlie this. V gene TRBV27 combines with J gene TRBJ2-2; D may be TRBD2 (6 bases). Germline V CDR1 and CDR2: MNHEY, SMNVEV (reference sequence). There are 16 residues in the CDR3. The CDR3 DNA reads TGTGCCAGCAGTCCTGGAGGGCCCGCGAACACCGTGGAGCTGTTTTTT. Translated, it gives CASSPGGPANTVELFF.

This clone was found many times. This chain links TRBV6-2 or TRBV6-3 with TRBJ2-3; tentatively, D is TRBD2 (5 bases). The V and J ends lost 6 bases and 4 bases respectively, with 23 bases between them. The CDR3 has 17 amino acids. Germline V gives CDR1 MNHEY, CDR2 SVGEGT. The CDR3 coding sequence is TGTGCCAGCAGCAATAATGTTCCCGGGATTGAGGCAGATACGCAGTATTTT. Its translation is CASSNNVPGIEADTQYF.

This clone has only a few counts. The chain is built from TRBV6-1 and TRBJ1-5; 8 nucleotides align to TRBD1. V gave up 7 bases and J gave up 0 bases; unmatched junction bases: 17. This CDR3 contains 19 residues. Looked up from germline, CDR1 is MNHNS and CDR2 is SASEGT. CDR3 in DNA: TGTGCCAGCACCCTACCAGGACAGGGTGCCTCCTATAGCAATCAGCCCCAGCATTTT. Amino acid sequence: CASTLPGQGASYSNQPQHF.

This clone showed up just once. This chain connects TRBV11-1 to TRBJ2-2; D might be TRBD2 (6 bases). V was cut by 6 bases and J by 4 bases, with 18 bases left in between. Germline assignment: CDR1 SGHAT and CDR2 FQDESV (reference sequence). CDR3 length: 16 amino acids. CDR3 protein: CASRSGSGGFTGELFF. The CDR3 DNA reads as TGTGCCAGCAGATCCGGGAGTGGGGGGTTCACCGGGGAGCTGTTTTTT. The complete variable domain, with remaining parts taken from reference TRBV11-1 and TRBJ2-2, reads EAEVAQSPRYKITEKSQAVAFWCDPISGHATLYWYRQILGQGPELLVQFQDESVVDDSQLPKDRFSAERLKGVDSTLKIQPAELGDSAMYLCASRSGSGGFTGELFFGEGSRLTVL.

By share, this clone ranks as medium-sized (0.01 to 0.1%). The chain joins TRBV12-3 or TRBV12-4 to TRBJ2-7; 10 bases line up with TRBD2. The CDR3 is 14 residues long. Germline trimming cut 5 bases from V and 6 bases from J; bases unmatched to any gene: 7. The CDR3 is CASSLSGRAAEQYF. In nucleotides, the CDR3 is TGTGCCAGCAGTCTCAGCGGGAGGGCGGCCGAGCAGTACTTC.

This clone was recorded many times. The genes are TRBV7-2 and TRBJ2-7; D call uncertain. Germline loops: CDR1 SGHTA, CDR2 FQGNSA. The CDR3 extends over 14 amino acids. Deletions cut 0 bases from V and 0 bases from J, with 6 bases between. The CDR3 loop reads CASSLAGSSYEQYF. CDR3 nucleotide sequence: TGTGCCAGCAGCTTAGCTGGCAGCTCCTACGAGCAGTACTTC.

This clone was recorded a few times. This chain uses TRBV5-1 with TRBJ2-7; 9 bases match TRBD1. With V trimmed by 4 bases and J by 4 bases, 12 bases remained unmatched. The CDR3 sequence is 16 residues long. The germline V gene encodes CDR1 SGHRS and CDR2 YFSETQ. DNA for the CDR3: TGCGCCAGCAGCCCGACGTCCGGACAGGGGTCATACGAGCAGTACTTC. Its translation is CASSPTSGQGSYEQYF.

The rearrangement uses TRBV3-1 and TRBJ2-5; 13 nucleotides match TRBD2. This CDR3 is 15 amino acids long. Losses at the gene ends were 4 bases for V and 7 bases for J; bases not matched to a gene: 6. Germline CDR1 is LGHDT and CDR2 is YNNKEL (reference sequence). CDR3 nucleotides: TGTGCCAGCAGCCCTTGGACTAGCGGGGGTGGGACCCAGTACTTC. Protein: CASSPWTSGGGTQYF.

This chain uses TRBV6-5 with TRBJ1-2, with D tentatively TRBD1 (5 bases). Germline V gene data show CDR1 as MNHEY and CDR2 as SVGAGI. V lost 5 bases to trimming and J lost 0 bases, with 10 bases between them. This CDR3 has 14 amino acids. This CDR3 reads CASSLQVPNYGYTF. CDR3 sequence (DNA): TGTGCCAGCAGTCTACAGGTTCCTAACTATGGCTACACCTTC.

This clone appeared a few times. Given a much more abundant clone one base away, this may be a read error. V gene TRBV6-1 combines with J gene TRBJ1-3; TRBD1 is a possible D gene (6 bases). Looked up from germline, CDR1 is MNHNS and CDR2 is SASEGT. This CDR3 is 15 amino acids long. CDR3 nucleotide sequence: TGTGCCAGCAGTACGCGGACAGTCTCTGGAAGCACCATATATTTT. This encodes CASSTRTVSGSTIYF.

There are many counts of this clone. The J gene is TRBJ2-5, the V gene TRBV7-9; the match to TRBD2 covers 8 bases. Losses at the gene ends were 1 base for V and 5 bases for J; bases not matched to a gene: 9. The CDR3 contains 16 residues. Germline V CDR1 and CDR2: SEHNR, FQNEAQ (reference sequence). The CDR3 DNA follows: TGTGCCAGCAGCTTAGATCGCCGCGGGAGGCTGGAGACCCAGTACTTC. This sequence encodes CASSLDRRGRLETQYF.

In its sample, this clone was seen many times. This rearrangement joins TRBV7-9 to TRBJ2-5; D is unclear. Germline V gene data show CDR1 as SEHNR and CDR2 as FQNEAQ (reference sequence). Trimming pared 4 bases from V and 5 bases from J, leaving 8 bases between. CDR3 length equals 12 residues. The CDR3 bases are TGTGCCAGCAGCTATTCCTTCGAGACCCAGTACTTC. Residues: CASSYSFETQYF. The variable domain in full, with the rest retrieved from reference TRBV7-9 and TRBJ2-5, is DTGVSQNPRHKITKRGQNVTFRCDPISEHNRLYWYRQTLGQGPEFLTYFQNEAQLEKSRLLSDRFSAERPKGSFSTLEIQRTEQGDSAMYLCASSYSFETQYFGPGTRLLVL.

In its sample, this clone was seen many times. The CDR3 loop is CSAWTGGALYGYTF. The CDR3 nucleotides read TGCAGTGCATGGACAGGGGGAGCTCTTTATGGCTACACCTTC. V is TRBV20-1 and J is TRBJ1-2; TRBD1 matches 10 bases. V was pared by 6 bases and J by 5 bases, with 9 bases of the junction left unmatched. The CDR3 runs 14 residues. The V gene's germline CDR1 is DFQATT and CDR2 SNEGSKA (reference sequence).

This clone was seen many times. The rearrangement joins TRBV20-1 to TRBJ2-1; TRBD2 matches 11 bases. The ends lost 3 bases at V and 8 bases at J; junction bases unmatched: 6. The CDR3 runs to 14 residues. Germline CDR1 and CDR2: DFQATT and SNEGSKA (reference sequence). The CDR3, as DNA: TGCAGTGCTAGCACTAGCGGGAGTTTCTATGAGCAGTTCTTC. Protein product: CSASTSGSFYEQFF.

This clone rates as medium-sized. The chain carries TRBV20-1 and TRBJ2-7; TRBD2 is a possible D gene (5 bases). Trimming took off 3 bases at V and 5 bases at J, with 14 bases between the two ends. Germline values: CDR1 DFQATT, CDR2 SNEGSKA (reference sequence). The CDR3 totals 13 residues. The CDR3: CSASGPLGDEQYF. In DNA form, the CDR3 reads TGCAGTGCTAGTGGACCCCTGGGAGACGAGCAGTACTTC.